The source of this TCR beta chain is a study of OX40 agonist ivuxolimab in advanced cancers. Notes on the study in general: Both CD4+ and CD8+ T cell populations in blood had undergone clonal expansion by week 6 at 0.1 to 3.0 mg/kg.

Data came from immunoSEQ multiplex PCR; TCRdb stores just in-frame clones and leaves some out. The repertoire holds 61,000 or so clones, with 75% to 90% as singletons. To note about this clone: The antigen is undetermined.

With V trimmed by 2 bases and J by 5 bases, 5 bases remained unmatched. CDR3 length: 15 amino acids. Germline V gives CDR1 PRHDT, CDR2 FYEKMQ (reference sequence). The source was CD4+ or CD8+ T cells sorted from blood, collected in a trial of the OX40 agonist ivuxolimab. This chain links TRBV13 with TRBJ1-5; 8 nucleotides match TRBD1. This sequence was found in an adult with an advanced solid tumor such as melanoma, head and neck, liver or kidney cancer. CDR3 DNA sequence: TGTGCCAGCAGCTTAAGGACAGGGTTTGATCAGCCCCAGCATTTT. It is translated as CASSLRTGFDQPQHF.